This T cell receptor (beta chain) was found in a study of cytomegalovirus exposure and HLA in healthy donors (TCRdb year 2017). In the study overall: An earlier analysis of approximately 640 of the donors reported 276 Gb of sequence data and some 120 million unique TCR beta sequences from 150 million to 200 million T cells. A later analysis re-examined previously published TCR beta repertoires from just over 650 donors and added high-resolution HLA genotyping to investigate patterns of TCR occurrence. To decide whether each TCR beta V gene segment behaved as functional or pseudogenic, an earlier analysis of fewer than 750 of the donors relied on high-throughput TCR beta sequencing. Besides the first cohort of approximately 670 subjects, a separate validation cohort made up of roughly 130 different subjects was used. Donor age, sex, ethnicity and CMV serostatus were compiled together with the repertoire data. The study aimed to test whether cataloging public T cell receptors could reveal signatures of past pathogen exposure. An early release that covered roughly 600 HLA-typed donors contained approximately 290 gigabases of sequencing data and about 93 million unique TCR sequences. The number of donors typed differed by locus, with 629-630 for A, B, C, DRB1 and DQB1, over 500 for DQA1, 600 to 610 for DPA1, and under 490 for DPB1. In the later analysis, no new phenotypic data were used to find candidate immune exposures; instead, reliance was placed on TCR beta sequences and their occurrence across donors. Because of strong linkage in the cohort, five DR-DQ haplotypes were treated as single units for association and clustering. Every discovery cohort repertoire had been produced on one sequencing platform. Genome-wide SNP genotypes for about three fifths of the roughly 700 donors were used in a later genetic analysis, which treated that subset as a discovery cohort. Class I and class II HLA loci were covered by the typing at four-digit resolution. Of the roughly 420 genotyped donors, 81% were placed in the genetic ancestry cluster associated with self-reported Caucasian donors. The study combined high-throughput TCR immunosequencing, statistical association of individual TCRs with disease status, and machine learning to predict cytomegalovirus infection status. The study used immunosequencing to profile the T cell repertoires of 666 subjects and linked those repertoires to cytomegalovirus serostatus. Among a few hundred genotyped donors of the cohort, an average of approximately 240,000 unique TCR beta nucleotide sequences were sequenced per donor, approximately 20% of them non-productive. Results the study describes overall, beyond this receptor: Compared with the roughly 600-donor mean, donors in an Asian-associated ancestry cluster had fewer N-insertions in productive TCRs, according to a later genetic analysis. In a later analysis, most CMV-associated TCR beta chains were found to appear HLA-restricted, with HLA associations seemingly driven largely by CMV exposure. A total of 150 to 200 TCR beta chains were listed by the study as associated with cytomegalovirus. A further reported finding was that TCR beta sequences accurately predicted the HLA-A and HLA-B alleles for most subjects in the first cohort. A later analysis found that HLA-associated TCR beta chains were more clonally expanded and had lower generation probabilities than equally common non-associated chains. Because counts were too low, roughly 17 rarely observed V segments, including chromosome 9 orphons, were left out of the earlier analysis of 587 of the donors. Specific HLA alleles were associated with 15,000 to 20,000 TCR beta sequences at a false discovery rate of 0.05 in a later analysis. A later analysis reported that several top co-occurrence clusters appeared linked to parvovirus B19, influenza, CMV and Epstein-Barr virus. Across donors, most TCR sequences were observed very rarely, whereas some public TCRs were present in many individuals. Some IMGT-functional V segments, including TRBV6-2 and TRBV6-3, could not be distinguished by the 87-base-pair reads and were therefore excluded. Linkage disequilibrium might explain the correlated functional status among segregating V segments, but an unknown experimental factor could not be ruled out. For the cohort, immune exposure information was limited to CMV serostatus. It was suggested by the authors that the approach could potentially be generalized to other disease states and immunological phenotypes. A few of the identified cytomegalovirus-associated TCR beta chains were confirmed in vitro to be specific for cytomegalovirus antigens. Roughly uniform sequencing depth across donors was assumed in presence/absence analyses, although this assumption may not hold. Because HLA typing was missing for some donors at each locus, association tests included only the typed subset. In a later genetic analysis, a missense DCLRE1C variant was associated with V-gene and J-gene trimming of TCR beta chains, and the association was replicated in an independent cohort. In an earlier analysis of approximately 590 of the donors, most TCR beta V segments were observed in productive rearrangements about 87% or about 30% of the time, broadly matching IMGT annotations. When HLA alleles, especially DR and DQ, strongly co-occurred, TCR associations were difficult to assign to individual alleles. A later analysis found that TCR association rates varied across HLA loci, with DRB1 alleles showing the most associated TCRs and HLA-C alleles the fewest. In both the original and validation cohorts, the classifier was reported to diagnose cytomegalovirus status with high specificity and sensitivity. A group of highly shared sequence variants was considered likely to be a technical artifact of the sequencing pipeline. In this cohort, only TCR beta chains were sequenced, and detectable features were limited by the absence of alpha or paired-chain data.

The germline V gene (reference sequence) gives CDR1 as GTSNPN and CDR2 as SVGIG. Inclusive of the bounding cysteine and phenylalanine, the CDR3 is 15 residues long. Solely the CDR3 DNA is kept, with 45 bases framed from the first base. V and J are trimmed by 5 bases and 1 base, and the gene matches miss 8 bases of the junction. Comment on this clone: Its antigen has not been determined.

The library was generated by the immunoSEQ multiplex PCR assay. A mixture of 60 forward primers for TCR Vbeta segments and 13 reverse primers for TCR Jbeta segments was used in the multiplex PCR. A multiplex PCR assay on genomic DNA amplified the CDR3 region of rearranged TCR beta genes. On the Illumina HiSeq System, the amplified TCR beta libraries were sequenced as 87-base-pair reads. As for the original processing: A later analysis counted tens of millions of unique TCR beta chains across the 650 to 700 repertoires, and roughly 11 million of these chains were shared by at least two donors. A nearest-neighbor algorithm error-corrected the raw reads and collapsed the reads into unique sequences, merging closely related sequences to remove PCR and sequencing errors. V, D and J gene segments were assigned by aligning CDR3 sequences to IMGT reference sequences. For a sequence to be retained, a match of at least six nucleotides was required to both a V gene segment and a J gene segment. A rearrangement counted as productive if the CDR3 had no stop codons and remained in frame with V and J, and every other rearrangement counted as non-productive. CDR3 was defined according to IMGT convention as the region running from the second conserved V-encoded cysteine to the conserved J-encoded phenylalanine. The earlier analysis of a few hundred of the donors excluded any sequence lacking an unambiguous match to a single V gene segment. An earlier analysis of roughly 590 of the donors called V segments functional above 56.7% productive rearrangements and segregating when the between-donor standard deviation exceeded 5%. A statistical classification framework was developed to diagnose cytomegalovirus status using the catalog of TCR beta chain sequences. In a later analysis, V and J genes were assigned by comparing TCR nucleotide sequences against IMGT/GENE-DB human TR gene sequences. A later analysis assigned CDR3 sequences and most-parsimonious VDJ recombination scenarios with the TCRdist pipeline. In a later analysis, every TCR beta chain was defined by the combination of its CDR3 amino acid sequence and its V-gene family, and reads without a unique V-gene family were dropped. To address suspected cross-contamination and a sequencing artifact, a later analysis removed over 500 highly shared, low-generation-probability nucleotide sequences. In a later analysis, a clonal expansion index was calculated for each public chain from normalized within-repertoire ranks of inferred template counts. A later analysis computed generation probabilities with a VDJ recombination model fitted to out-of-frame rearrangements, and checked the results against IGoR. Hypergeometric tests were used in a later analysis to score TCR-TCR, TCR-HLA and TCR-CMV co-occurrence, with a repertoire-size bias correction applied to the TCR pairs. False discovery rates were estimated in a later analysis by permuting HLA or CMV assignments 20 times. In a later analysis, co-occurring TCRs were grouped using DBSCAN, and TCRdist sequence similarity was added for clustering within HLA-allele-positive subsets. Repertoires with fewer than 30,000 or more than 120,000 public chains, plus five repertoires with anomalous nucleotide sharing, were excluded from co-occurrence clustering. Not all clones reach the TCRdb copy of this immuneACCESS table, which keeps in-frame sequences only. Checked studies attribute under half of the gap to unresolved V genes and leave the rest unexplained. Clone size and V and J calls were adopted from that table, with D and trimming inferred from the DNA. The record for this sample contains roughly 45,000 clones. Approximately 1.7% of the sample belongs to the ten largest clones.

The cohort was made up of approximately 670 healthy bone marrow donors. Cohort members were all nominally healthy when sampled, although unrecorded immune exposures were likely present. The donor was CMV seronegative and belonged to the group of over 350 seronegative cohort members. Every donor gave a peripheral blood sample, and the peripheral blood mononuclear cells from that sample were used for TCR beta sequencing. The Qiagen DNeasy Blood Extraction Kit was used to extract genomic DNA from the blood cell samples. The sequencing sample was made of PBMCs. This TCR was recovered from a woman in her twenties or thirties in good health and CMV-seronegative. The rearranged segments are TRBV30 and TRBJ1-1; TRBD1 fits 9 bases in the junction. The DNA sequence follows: TGTGCCTGGGACCAACAGGGGGCAGGGAACACTGAAGCTTTCTTT. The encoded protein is CAWDQQGAGNTEAFF.